Below are 20 T cell receptor beta chains sequenced from a single sample in a study of technical replicates of blood from a handful of donors. The repertoire was sequenced with immunoSEQ multiplex PCR; TCRdb's copy has only in-frame clones and lacks some. Of approximately 76,000 clones listed, 80% to 90% are singletons. Specimen: PBMCs. Receptor source: a human donor in good health. Some clones in this sample may be carry-over from other donors' samples.

This clone was seen only a few times. The J gene is TRBJ1-1, the V gene TRBV4-3; no clear D gene. The V end lost 2 bases, the J end lost 1 base, and 5 bases lay between the germline ends. In germline, CDR1 is LGHNA, CDR2 YSLEER. The CDR3 totals 13 residues. CDR3 amino acids: CASSQYKNTEAFF. The CDR3 DNA is TGCGCCAGCAGCCAATACAAGAACACTGAAGCTTTCTTT.

The V call is TRBV10-1, the J call TRBJ2-1; 10 bases align to TRBD1. Per germline, CDR1 WNHNN and CDR2 SYGVQD (reference sequence). The CDR3 spans 16 residues. Trimming took 0 bases from V and 10 from J; bases not matched to a gene: 9. Here the CDR3 reads CASSESTGTGAREQFF. CDR3 in DNA: TGCGCCAGCAGTGAGTCCACCGGGACAGGGGCTCGGGAGCAGTTCTTC.

This chain connects TRBV11-2 to TRBJ2-2; 12 nucleotides line up with TRBD2. CDR1 and CDR2 (germline): SGHAT, FQNNGV. This CDR3 is 15 amino acids long. Losses at the gene ends were 5 bases for V and 5 bases for J; bases not matched to a gene: 3. The DNA for the CDR3 is TGTGCCAGCAGCGGACTAGCGGGATGGACCGGGGAGCTGTTTTTT. As protein: CASSGLAGWTGELFF.

The chain is built from TRBV11-2 and TRBJ2-7; D is possibly TRBD2 (6 bases). Germline assignment: CDR1 SGHAT and CDR2 FQNNGV. With 1 base removed from V and 1 base from J, the gap between germline ends came to 11 bases. The CDR3 is made up of 15 amino acids. The CDR3 nucleotides are TGTGCCAGCAGCTTAGGGTCGGGGGATTCCTACGAGCAGTACTTC. Translated: CASSLGSGDSYEQYF.

This chain connects TRBV14 to TRBJ2-2, with D possibly TRBD2 on 5 matching bases. CDR3 size: 14 residues. V was pared by 4 bases and J by 5 bases, with 11 bases between. Per germline, CDR1 SGHDN and CDR2 FVKESK. The CDR3 DNA follows: TGTGCCAGCAGCCTCGGGGTATCGACCGGGGAGCTGTTTTTT. Translation gives CASSLGVSTGELFF.

This sequence joins TRBV5-1 and TRBJ2-7; the D is unclear. CDR3 length equals 13 residues. Per germline, CDR1 SGHRS and CDR2 YFSETQ. With 0 bases removed from V and 3 bases from J, the gap between germline ends came to 7 bases. CDR3 DNA sequence: TGCGCCAGCAGCTTGGGTCTGTACTACGAGCAGTACTTC. Its protein is CASSLGLYYEQYF.

V usage is TRBV7-6 and J usage is TRBJ2-3, with D uncertain. The CDR3 is made up of 12 amino acids. Per the germline V gene, CDR1 is SGHVS and CDR2 is FNYEAQ. Trimming shortened V by 5 bases and J by 0 bases, and 3 bases separated the two germline ends. CDR3 nucleotides: TGTGCCAGCAGCCAAAGCACAGATACGCAGTATTTT. It encodes CASSQSTDTQYF.

The V call is TRBV15, the J call TRBJ2-5, with no clear D. The ends were cut back, 4 bases at V and 4 bases at J, with 10 bases in the middle. CDR1 and CDR2 (germline): LNHNV, YYDKDF (reference sequence). This CDR3 has 13 amino acids. CDR3 protein: CATSTGSLETQYF. The DNA for the CDR3 is TGTGCCACCAGCACCGGGTCACTAGAGACCCAGTACTTC.

This chain joins TRBV7-2 and TRBJ1-2; no clear D gene. Germline loops: CDR1 SGHTA, CDR2 FQGNSA. This CDR3 spans 14 amino acids. The ends were cut back, 5 bases at V and 0 bases at J, with 10 bases in the middle. CDR3 DNA sequence: TGTGCCAGCAGCCTCCAAAGAGCTAACTATGGCTACACCTTC. Protein: CASSLQRANYGYTF.

The CDR3 DNA is TGCAGCGTAGGGGGAGGGGTGAACACTGAAGCTTTCTTT. Translating gives CSVGGGVNTEAFF. The chain combines TRBV29-1 with TRBJ1-1; maybe TRBD1 (6 bases). The CDR3 consists of 13 residues. Germline values: CDR1 SQVTM, CDR2 ANQGSEA. V lost 6 bases and J 0 bases, leaving 11 bases between the germline ends.

This clone occurred once. The chain combines TRBV18 with TRBJ2-2; D uncertain. This CDR3 has 15 amino acids. The V end lost 3 bases, the J end lost 5 bases, and 13 bases lay between the germline ends. Germline loops: CDR1 KGHSH, CDR2 LQKENI. The CDR3 DNA sequence: TGTGCCAGCTCACCTTTGAGACACCAGACCGGGGAGCTGTTTTTT. Its translation is CASSPLRHQTGELFF. The full variable domain, with the rest looked up from reference TRBV18 and TRBJ2-2, is NAGVMQNPRHLVRRRGQEARLRCSPMKGHSHVYWYRQLPEEGLKFMVYLQKENIIDESGMPKERFSAEFPKEGPSILRIQQVVRGDSAAYFCASSPLRHQTGELFFGEGSRLTVL.

The gene calls are TRBV27 and TRBJ2-2, with no clear D. The V gene lost 4 bases and the J gene lost 2 bases, with 5 bases spanning the gap. CDR3 length: 13 residues. The germline V gene has CDR1 MNHEY and CDR2 SMNVEV (reference sequence). CDR3 coding DNA: TGTGCCAGCAGTTCCGTAAACACCGGGGAGCTGTTTTTT. Translated: CASSSVNTGELFF.

The V and J genes are TRBV9 and TRBJ2-3, with D perhaps matching TRBD2 (5 bases). CDR3 length: 16 residues. The germline V gene encodes CDR1 SGDLS and CDR2 YYNGEE. Trimming cost V 4 bases and J 1 base, with 16 bases left between them. The CDR3: CASSPSIRRGTDTQYF. The CDR3 nucleotides read TGTGCCAGCAGCCCCTCTATCCGGCGGGGCACAGATACGCAGTATTTT.

This clone appeared once. The chain uses TRBV11-2 and TRBJ2-3; 8 nucleotides match TRBD2. This CDR3 has 16 amino acids. V shed 4 bases, J shed 4 bases, and the junction held 10 bases outside the gene matches. Germline CDR1 and CDR2: SGHAT and FQNNGV. The CDR3 sequence: CASSSGPGGAPDTQYF. CDR3 coding DNA: TGTGCCAGCAGCTCTGGCCCGGGGGGGGCCCCAGATACGCAGTATTTT.

The rearrangement joins TRBV4-3 to TRBJ2-7, with D possibly matching TRBD1 (5 bases). This CDR3 region has 13 residues. With 5 bases removed from V and 6 bases from J, the gap between germline ends came to 14 bases. The germline gives CDR1 LGHNA, CDR2 YSLEER. DNA for the CDR3: TGCGCCAGCAGCTCTCGGCAAGGGGCCGAGCAGTACTTC. Translated: CASSSRQGAEQYF.

The chain uses TRBV7-3 and TRBJ2-6, with 7 bases identical to TRBD2. The CDR3 is made up of 17 amino acids. Germline loops: CDR1 SGHTA, CDR2 FQGTGA. The V gene end was trimmed by 5 bases and the J gene end by 1 base; junction bases not matched to a gene: 8. CDR3 in DNA: TGTGCCAGCAGCGGCGGGAGACATTCTTCTGGGGCCAACGTCCTGACTTTC. Residues: CASSGGRHSSGANVLTF.

V and J are TRBV5-4 and TRBJ2-7, with 7 nucleotides matching TRBD2. CDR3 length: 14 residues. CDR1 is SGHNT and CDR2 is YYREEE in the germline V gene (reference sequence). V dropped 0 bases and J dropped 0; count of bases not matched to a gene: 0. The CDR3 region has the DNA TGTGCCAGCAGCTTGGGACTAGCCTCCTACGAGCAGTACTTC. The encoded protein is CASSLGLASYEQYF.

This clone is a singleton in its sample. CDR3 bases: TGTGCCAGCTCACTATTGGACAGGGCAATTAACTCCTACAATGAGCAGTTCTTC. Its protein product is CASSLLDRAINSYNEQFF. This sequence joins TRBV18 and TRBJ2-1, with 8 nucleotides matching TRBD1. The V gene's germline CDR1 is KGHSH and CDR2 LQKENI. J was trimmed by 0 bases and V by 4 bases; bases with no gene match: 11. The CDR3 spans 18 residues. Drawing the rest from reference TRBV18 and TRBJ2-1, the complete variable domain is NAGVMQNPRHLVRRRGQEARLRCSPMKGHSHVYWYRQLPEEGLKFMVYLQKENIIDESGMPKERFSAEFPKEGPSILRIQQVVRGDSAAYFCASSLLDRAINSYNEQFFGPGTRLTVL.

This clone was found once. The junction does not match germline at one end; this may be a read error. Other DNA sequences in the sample encode the same CDR3. In DNA form, the CDR3 reads TGTGCTAGCAGCGTAGCTCCCCGGACAGGGATCACTAACCAGCAGTACTTC. It specifies CASSVAPRTGITNQQYF. The chain combines TRBV9 with TRBJ2-7, with TRBD1 matching 8 bases. This CDR3 spans 17 amino acids. Germline V gene sequence: CDR1 SGDLS, CDR2 YYNGEE.

The sample holds one count of this clone. The chain couples TRBV7-9 to TRBJ1-1; 10 nucleotides match TRBD1. With V trimmed by 5 bases and J by 10 bases, 7 bases remained unmatched. CDR1 and CDR2 (germline): SEHNR, FQNEAQ (reference sequence). The CDR3 sequence is 13 residues long. This chain's CDR3 is CASSQGQGVGAFF. In nucleotides, the CDR3 is TGTGCCAGCAGCCAAGGACAGGGGGTAGGAGCTTTCTTT.